These T cell receptor beta chains were read from a single sample in a study of human T cells and chemical hapten exposure. A single record per CDR3 protein comes from TCRdb applying MiXCR to the RACE reads. Of around 75,000 distinct CDR3 sequences in the sample, around 11% were seen once. The sequencing here drew on whole blood, taken in connection with sensitization to the hapten diphenylcyclopropenone (DPC). All receptors derive from a woman between 55 and 75 years old with alopecia areata. Some clones in this sample may be carry-over from other donors' samples. Each CDR3 is given with its conserved first and last residue. Fields, in order: clone size, J gene, D gene, V gene, CDR3 protein, CDR3 DNA. A D gene is named only where the DNA matches it firmly. Rows may omit the clone size; those that give it use once, few, many or a size class.

>-|TRBJ2-3|-|TRBV29-1
CSVQEHTSTDTQYF
TGCAGCGTTCAGGAGCACACTAGCACAGATACGCAGTATTTT
>-|TRBJ1-1|-|TRBV7-9
CASSHDWPLEAFF
TGTGCCAGCAGCCACGACTGGCCGTTGGAAGCTTTCTTT
>many|TRBJ2-5|-|TRBV7-3
CASSLGQKETQYF
TGTGCCAGCAGCTTAGGGCAGAAAGAGACCCAGTACTTC
>few|TRBJ2-7|-|TRBV11-1
CASSLEFNEQYF
TGTGCCAGCAGCTTAGAGTTCAACGAGCAGTACTTC
>many|TRBJ2-3|-|TRBV7-9
CASSLDSGSTDTQYF
TGTGCCAGCAGCTTAGATTCAGGGAGCACAGATACGCAGTATTTT
>many|TRBJ1-1|-|TRBV9
CASSVEPMNTEAFF
TGTGCCAGCAGCGTAGAACCCATGAACACTGAAGCTTTCTTT
>-|TRBJ1-1|-|TRBV29-1
CSVAPKAAEAFF
TGCAGCGTTGCCCCAAAGGCTGCTGAAGCTTTCTTT
>few|TRBJ2-3|-|TRBV29-1
CSVDNVQLPQYF
TGCAGCGTTGATAATGTGCAGCTCCCGCAGTATTTT
>-|TRBJ2-1|-|TRBV9
CASSFGPPGYNEQFF
TGTGCCAGCAGCTTCGGGCCCCCGGGCTACAATGAGCAGTTCTTC
>-|TRBJ2-1|TRBD1|TRBV11-2
CASSGGQYNYNEQFF
TGTGCCAGCAGCGGGGGACAGTACAACTACAATGAGCAGTTCTTC
>few|TRBJ1-2|-|TRBV5-1
CASSLESTEYGYTF
TGCGCCAGCAGCTTGGAGTCGACCGAGTATGGCTACACCTTC